The clone carrying this TCR beta chain occurred a few times. iRepertoire HTBI primers and Arm-PCR of CDR3 regions built TCR beta libraries. One entry per CDR3 protein results from TCRdb running MiXCR on the multiplex PCR reads. The sample carries a few hundred thousand distinct CDR3 sequences, 12% recorded once. V was shortened by 5 bases and J by 6 bases, with 22 bases between the two germline ends. The length of the CDR3 is 16 residues. Germline-derived CDR1 and CDR2 are SGHAT and FQNNGV. These data are taken from a study of regulatory T cells in long-lasting Graves disease. The time point denotes: newly diagnosed GD, antithyroid drugs for less than 3 months. RNA from PBMCs was the source of the TCR library. Another study also made use of these data, one on T cells in Graves' hyperthyroidism and ophthalmopathy. This second study says: Graves' hyperthyroidism qualified as stable when ophthalmopathy did not progress within 18 months. Ophthalmopathy was distinguished from stable hyperthyroidism by 13 V-J signatures.

Sequenced material: peripheral blood mononuclear cells (PBMCs), taken at new diagnosis, from a patient treated with antithyroid drugs. The chain uses TRBV11-2 and TRBJ1-2; D uncertain. The clonotype was recovered from a woman younger than 35 with Graves disease. This CDR3 is CASSTRSTRFGDGYTF. For the CDR3, the DNA is TGTGCCAGCAGCACCCGTAGCACAAGGTTCGGAGATGGCTACACCTTC.